The sequence of this T cell receptor beta chain was determined in a study of CD8 T cells in Susac syndrome. TEMRA cells were FACS-enriched, and CD8+ and CD4+ T cells were isolated negatively. It was with random hexamers that roughly 0.5 to 1 ug RNA was reverse transcribed. TCRdb re-analysed the immunoSEQ multiplex PCR reads in MiXCR, keeping a single row per CDR3 protein. The data hold roughly 190,000 distinct CDR3 sequences, with almost 96% observed a single time. This CDR3 region has 16 residues. V dropped 6 bases and J dropped 0 bases, with 15 bases sitting between them. The source is a human donor with Susac syndrome. Sequencing input: CD4+ T cells from PBMCs. The genes are TRBV12-3 or TRBV12-4 and TRBJ2-4, with D maybe TRBD2 (6 bases). DNA for the CDR3: TGTGCCAGCAGCACCTCGGGAGCCCGAGCCAAAAACATTCAGTACTTC. Translating it yields CASSTSGARAKNIQYF.